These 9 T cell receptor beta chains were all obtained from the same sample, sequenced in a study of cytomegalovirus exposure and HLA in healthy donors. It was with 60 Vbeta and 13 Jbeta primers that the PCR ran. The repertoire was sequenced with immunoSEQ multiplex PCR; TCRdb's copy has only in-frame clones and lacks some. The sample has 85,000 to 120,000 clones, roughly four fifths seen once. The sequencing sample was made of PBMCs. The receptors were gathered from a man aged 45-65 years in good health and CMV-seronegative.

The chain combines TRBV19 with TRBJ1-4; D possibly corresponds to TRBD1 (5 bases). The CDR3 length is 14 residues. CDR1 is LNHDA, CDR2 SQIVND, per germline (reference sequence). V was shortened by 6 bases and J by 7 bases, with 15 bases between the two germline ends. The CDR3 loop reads CASRGQREGEKLFF. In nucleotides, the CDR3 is TGTGCCAGTAGAGGACAAAGGGAAGGTGAAAAACTGTTTTTT.

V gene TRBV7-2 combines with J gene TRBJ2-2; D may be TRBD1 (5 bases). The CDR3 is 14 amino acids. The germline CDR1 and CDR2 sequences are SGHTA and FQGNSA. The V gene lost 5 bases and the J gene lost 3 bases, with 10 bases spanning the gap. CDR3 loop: CASSLDSYTGELFF. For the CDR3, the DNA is TGTGCCAGCAGCCTAGACAGTTACACCGGGGAGCTGTTTTTT.

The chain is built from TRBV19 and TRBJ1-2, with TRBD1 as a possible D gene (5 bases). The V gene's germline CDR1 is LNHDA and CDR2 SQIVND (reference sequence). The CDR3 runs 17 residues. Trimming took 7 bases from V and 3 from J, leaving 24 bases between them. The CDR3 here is CASKLGQGRATDYGYTF. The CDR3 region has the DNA TGTGCCAGTAAGTTGGGGCAGGGAAGGGCGACGGACTATGGCTACACCTTC.

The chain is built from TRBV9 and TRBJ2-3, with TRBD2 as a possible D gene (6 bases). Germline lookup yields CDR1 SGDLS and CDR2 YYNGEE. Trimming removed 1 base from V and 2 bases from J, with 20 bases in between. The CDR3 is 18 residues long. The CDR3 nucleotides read TGTGCCAGCAGCGTAACCGTCCCGGGACTCCAACTCACAGATACGCAGTATTTT. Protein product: CASSVTVPGLQLTDTQYF.

This CDR3 is CASSLVPGGNIQYF. The CDR3 DNA reads TGTGCCAGCAGCTTAGTACCAGGTGGAAACATTCAGTACTTC. The chain links TRBV7-2 to TRBJ2-4; no clear D gene. CDR1 and CDR2 from the germline V gene are SGHTA and FQGNSA. The CDR3 is 14 residues long. Trimming pared 1 base from V and 6 bases from J, leaving 10 bases between.

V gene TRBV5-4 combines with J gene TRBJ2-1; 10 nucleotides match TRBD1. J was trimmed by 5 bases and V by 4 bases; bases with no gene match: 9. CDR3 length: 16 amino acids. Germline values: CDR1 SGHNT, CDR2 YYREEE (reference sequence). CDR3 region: CASSVPRTGGNNEQFF. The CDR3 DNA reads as TGTGCCAGCAGCGTGCCGAGGACAGGGGGAAACAATGAGCAGTTCTTC.

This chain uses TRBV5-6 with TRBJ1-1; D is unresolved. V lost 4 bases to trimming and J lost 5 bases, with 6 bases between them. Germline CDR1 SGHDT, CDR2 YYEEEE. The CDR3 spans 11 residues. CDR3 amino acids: CASSAGTEAFF. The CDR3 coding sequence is TGTGCCAGCAGCGCGGGGACTGAAGCTTTCTTT.

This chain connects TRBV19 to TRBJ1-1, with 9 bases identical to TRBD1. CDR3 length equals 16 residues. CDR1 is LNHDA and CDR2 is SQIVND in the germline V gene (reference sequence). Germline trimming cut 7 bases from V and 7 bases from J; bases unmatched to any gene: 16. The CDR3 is CASISPGTGNGNEAFF. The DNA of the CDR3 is TGTGCCAGTATTTCCCCGGGGACAGGGAATGGGAATGAAGCTTTCTTT.

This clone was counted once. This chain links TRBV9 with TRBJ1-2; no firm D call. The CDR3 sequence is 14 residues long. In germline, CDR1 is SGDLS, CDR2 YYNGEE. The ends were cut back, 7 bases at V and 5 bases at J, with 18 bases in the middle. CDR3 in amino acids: CASSATNEGYGYTF. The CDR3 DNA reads TGTGCCAGCTCGGCGACAAATGAGGGATATGGCTACACCTTC.